What follows are 23 T cell receptor beta chains derived from one specimen sequenced in a study of blood T cell repertoires in COVID-19. This table comes from immunoSEQ multiplex PCR, and its TCRdb copy is limited to in-frame clones, with some not included. The sample consists of 210,000 or so clones, 83% of them appearing once. The sample comprised peripheral blood. The receptors were gathered from a woman in her 30s with COVID-19, enrolled during active disease.

On this clone: The conserved final phenylalanine or tryptophan is absent from the CDR3, which likely points to a read error. The DNA is left out, because the CDR3 cannot be placed on it with certainty; the CDR3 is given as TCRdb lists it. The chain uses TRBV5-1 and TRBJ1-2. The germline V gene encodes CDR1 SGHRS and CDR2 YFSETQ. The CDR3 length is 10 residues, termini included. The CDR3 is CASSPGSDHS.

This clone was found a few times. V and J are TRBV5-4 and TRBJ1-5; D is undetermined. The V and J ends lost 8 bases and 7 bases respectively, with 19 bases between them. The CDR3 spans 14 residues. Germline CDR1 is SGHNT and CDR2 is YYREEE (reference sequence). CDR3 sequence reads: CASSLGGRGQPQHF. The CDR3 DNA reads TGTGCCAGTAGCCTTGGAGGGAGAGGGCAGCCCCAGCATTTT. Full variable domain (missing parts from reference TRBV5-4 and TRBJ1-5): ETGVTQSPTHLIKTRGQQVTLRCSSQSGHNTVSWYQQALGQGPQFIFQYYREEENGRGNFPPRFSGLQFPNYSSELNVNALELDDSALYLCASSLGGRGQPQHFGDGTRLSIL.

The rearrangement links TRBV6-5 to TRBJ1-5; D is unclear. V was clipped by 7 bases and J by 9 bases, with 13 bases between them. The CDR3 contains 12 residues. Germline assignment: CDR1 MNHEY and CDR2 SVGAGI. The CDR3 sequence is CASTPGEGPQHF. The CDR3 bases are TGTGCCAGCACCCCCGGAGAAGGGCCCCAGCATTTT.

V usage is TRBV23-1 and J usage is TRBJ1-4, with 7 positions matching TRBD1. TRBV23-1 is an open reading frame, and its role is uncertain. CDR3 length equals 16 residues. V lost 0 bases to trimming and J lost 5 bases; unmatched junction nucleotides: 6. CDR3: CASSQSSGTANEKLFF. DNA for the CDR3: TGCGCCAGCAGTCAATCCTCCGGGACAGCAAATGAAAAACTGTTTTTT.

This chain connects TRBV11-2 to TRBJ1-2; tentative D call: TRBD1 (6 bases). CDR3 length equals 13 residues. CDR1 is SGHAT, CDR2 FQNNGV, per germline. Trimming removed 5 bases from V and 8 bases from J, with 15 bases in between. The CDR3 DNA sequence: TGTGCCAGCAGCCCACTTTCAGGGGTAGGCTACACCTTC. Translation gives CASSPLSGVGYTF. Variable domain in full (rest from reference TRBV11-2 and TRBJ1-2): EAGVAQSPRYKIIEKRQSVAFWCNPISGHATLYWYQQILGQGPKLLIQFQNNGVVDDSQLPKDRFSAERLKGVDSTLKIQPAKLEDSAVYLCASSPLSGVGYTFGSGTRLTVV.

This rearrangement joins TRBV25-1 to TRBJ1-6; 11 nucleotides agree with TRBD1. In germline, CDR1 is MGHDK, CDR2 SYGVNS. J gave up 9 bases and V 3 bases, and 10 bases lay outside the gene matches. The CDR3 is 17 amino acids. The CDR3 region is CASSEADRGRFGSPLHF. The CDR3 DNA sequence: TGTGCCAGCAGTGAGGCGGACAGGGGGCGGTTTGGTTCACCCCTCCACTTT.

V is TRBV3-1 (or the pseudogene TRBV3-2) and J is TRBJ2-1; 13 nucleotides line up with TRBD2. Trimming at V came to 1 base and at J to 3 bases, leaving 6 bases not matched to a gene. Germline V CDR1 and CDR2: LGHDT, YNNKEL (reference sequence). The CDR3 spans 18 residues. This chain's CDR3 is CASSQALAGGPVYNEQFF. CDR3 bases: TGTGCCAGCAGCCAAGCACTAGCGGGAGGGCCTGTCTACAATGAGCAGTTCTTC.

This chain links TRBV27 with TRBJ2-7, with 10 bases lining up with TRBD1. The V segment lost 3 bases and the J segment 6 bases; nucleotides outside the gene matches: 5. Germline V gene sequence: CDR1 MNHEY, CDR2 SMNVEV (reference sequence). The CDR3 has 14 amino acids. Here the CDR3 DNA reads TGTGCCAGCAGTTTCATAGGACAGGGGGGCGAGCAGTACTTC. Its protein product is CASSFIGQGGEQYF.

The chain employs TRBV2 and TRBJ2-7; 8 bases line up with TRBD2. This CDR3 has 16 residues. CDR1 is SNHLY and CDR2 is FYNNEI in the germline V gene. V shed 6 bases, J shed 4 bases, and the junction held 14 bases outside the gene matches. As DNA, the CDR3 is TGTGCCAGCAGGAAAGGCGTAGCGGGGCCAGGATACGAGCAGTACTTC. Its protein is CASRKGVAGPGYEQYF.

The genes are TRBV18 and TRBJ1-2; 7 bases map to TRBD1. This CDR3 comprises 17 residues. V lost 3 bases, J lost 8 bases, and 18 bases stayed unmatched. Germline lookup yields CDR1 KGHSH and CDR2 LQKENI. CDR3 coding DNA: TGTGCCAGCTCACCCTTCCCGGGACAGAATCCCCTGGAGGGCTACACCTTC. Residues: CASSPFPGQNPLEGYTF. Filled out from reference TRBV18 and TRBJ1-2, the complete variable domain reads NAGVMQNPRHLVRRRGQEARLRCSPMKGHSHVYWYRQLPEEGLKFMVYLQKENIIDESGMPKERFSAEFPKEGPSILRIQQVVRGDSAAYFCASSPFPGQNPLEGYTFGSGTRLTVV.

This clone was seen only once. J is TRBJ2-3 and V is TRBV14, with 9 bases lining up with TRBD2. In germline, CDR1 is SGHDN, CDR2 FVKESK. The junction had 9 bases not matched to a gene; V was cut back by 0 bases and J by 2 bases. This CDR3 has 18 amino acids. The chain's CDR3 is CASSQESIAGALTDTQYF. CDR3 DNA: TGTGCCAGCAGCCAAGAGTCGATAGCGGGGGCCCTCACAGATACGCAGTATTTT.

This clone has a handful of counts. This chain connects TRBV18 to TRBJ1-5; TRBD1 is a possible D gene (5 bases). This CDR3 has 14 residues. V lost 4 bases and J 5 bases, leaving 12 bases between the germline ends. Per germline, CDR1 KGHSH and CDR2 LQKENI. The CDR3 is CASSLAQGDQPQHF. As DNA, the CDR3 is TGTGCCAGCTCACTGGCCCAAGGGGATCAGCCCCAGCATTTT.

In its sample, this clone was seen once. This chain uses TRBV7-9 with TRBJ1-1; perhaps TRBD1 as D (6 bases). The CDR3 spans 18 residues. Deletions cut 5 bases from V and 2 bases from J, with 24 bases between. The germline CDR1 and CDR2 sequences are SEHNR and FQNEAQ (reference sequence). The CDR3 nucleotides read TGTGCCAGCAGCAAAGAGGACAGCCTGCCAACTTACAACACTGAAGCTTTCTTT. This translates into CASSKEDSLPTYNTEAFF.

The chain uses TRBV4-1 and TRBJ2-5; D might be TRBD2 (7 bases). V dropped 4 bases and J dropped 3 bases, with 18 bases sitting between them. CDR1 is MGHRA and CDR2 is YSYEKL in the germline V gene. The CDR3 runs to 16 residues. The CDR3 region has the DNA TGCGCCAGCAGCCCAGGATTGGGGGGGGCCGAAGAGACCCAGTACTTC. Protein sequence: CASSPGLGGAEETQYF.

The chain links TRBV19 to TRBJ1-1, with D possibly TRBD1 on 5 matching bases. Per germline, CDR1 LNHDA and CDR2 SQIVND (reference sequence). The CDR3 loop spans 15 amino acids. V was shortened by 5 bases and J by 4 bases, with 17 bases between the two germline ends. The chain's CDR3 is CASSPPTGGGTEAFF. The CDR3, as DNA: TGTGCCAGTAGTCCCCCCACAGGCGGCGGCACTGAAGCTTTCTTT.

V gene TRBV6-5 combines with J gene TRBJ1-5; D unclear. With 2 bases removed from V and 6 bases from J, the gap between germline ends came to 11 bases. Germline V gene data show CDR1 as MNHEY and CDR2 as SVGAGI. The CDR3 is 14 amino acids. The CDR3 region has the DNA TGTGCCAGCAGTTACGAGGTGGGAGCTCAGCCCCAGCATTTT. It translates to CASSYEVGAQPQHF.

The V call is TRBV27, the J call TRBJ2-1; 8 nucleotides match TRBD2. J was trimmed by 8 bases and V by 8 bases; bases with no gene match: 17. The CDR3 runs to 16 residues. Germline CDR1 is MNHEY and CDR2 is SMNVEV (reference sequence). CDR3 nucleotide sequence: TGTGCCAGCGGTATACCTCGAGGGGGACTAGTCCATGAGCAGTTCTTC. This encodes CASGIPRGGLVHEQFF.

The rearrangement links TRBV4-3 to TRBJ2-2, with D perhaps TRBD1 (6 bases). Per the germline V gene, CDR1 is LGHNA and CDR2 is YSLEER. V shed 0 bases and J shed 3 bases, with 14 bases lying between them. The length of the CDR3 is 17 residues. The CDR3 region has the DNA TGCGCCAGCAGCCAAGATCCCCCCCCAGGGGACACCGGGGAGCTGTTTTTT. Residues: CASSQDPPPGDTGELFF.

The rearrangement links TRBV7-9 to TRBJ2-1, with 8 bases aligning to TRBD2. Germline V lookup: CDR1 SEHNR, CDR2 FQNEAQ (reference sequence). This CDR3 is 15 amino acids long. V lost 6 bases to trimming and J lost 2 bases; unmatched junction nucleotides: 6. CDR3 protein: CASRLSGGPYNEQFF. The CDR3 DNA reads as TGTGCCAGCAGACTCAGCGGGGGCCCCTACAATGAGCAGTTCTTC.

The genes are TRBV2 and TRBJ1-6, with D unclear. Germline CDR1 reads SNHLY; CDR2 reads FYNNEI. The CDR3 has 17 residues. V lost 0 bases to trimming and J lost 5 bases, with 14 bases between them. DNA of the CDR3: TGTGCCAGCAGTGAAGCGGGAGCCTCGGCCAATAATTCACCCCTCCACTTT. This gives the protein CASSEAGASANNSPLHF.

V and J are TRBV7-9 and TRBJ2-7; possibly TRBD1 for D (6 bases). From germline, CDR1 is SEHNR and CDR2 FQNEAQ (reference sequence). The germline V and J ends were trimmed by 1 base and 3 bases, with 16 bases remaining between them. The CDR3 length is 16 residues. The CDR3 region is CASSLVIRGSRYEQYF. CDR3 sequence (DNA): TGTGCCAGCAGCTTAGTCATCAGGGGCTCCCGCTACGAGCAGTACTTC.

The V and J genes are TRBV28 and TRBJ2-5; maybe TRBD2 (6 bases). The length of the CDR3 is 17 residues. V was cut by 6 bases and J by 1 base, with 21 bases left in between. Germline CDR1 is MDHEN and CDR2 is SYDVKM. CDR3 coding DNA: TGTGCCAGCAGACCGAAAAAGGGGACTGGGCCCCAAGAGACCCAGTACTTC. Its translation: CASRPKKGTGPQETQYF.

The chain joins TRBV7-2 to TRBJ2-3; a weak D match, TRBD1 (7 bases). Per the germline V gene, CDR1 is SGHTA and CDR2 is FQGNSA. Between the trimmed V and J ends, which lost 1 base and 0 bases, there was a span of 20 bases. The CDR3 runs to 19 residues. The CDR3 nucleotides read TGTGCCAGCAGCTTAGGCCCCCAGGGGGGCGGGACCAGCACAGATACGCAGTATTTT. Translating it yields CASSLGPQGGGTSTDTQYF.